What follows are 12 T cell receptor beta chains derived from one specimen sequenced in a study of T-cell memory formation after mild COVID-19. TCRdb independently ran MiXCR on the 5' RACE reads; one entry per CDR3 protein. The profile shows roughly 250,000 distinct CDR3 sequences, 16% of them singletons. The sequencing sample was made of PBMCs or a T cell subset sorted from them (not recorded which). The receptor source for this set is a young man who had mild COVID-19 (a few samples of this study predate the infection). Cell type and time point are not known.

CDR3 sequence: CASSSGIGSYNEQFF. Written as DNA, the CDR3 is TGTGCCAGCAGCTCCGGAATCGGATCCTACAATGAGCAGTTCTTC. This chain uses TRBV11-2 with TRBJ2-1; D not resolved. The CDR3 is 15 residues long. The V gene's germline CDR1 is SGHAT and CDR2 FQNNGV. The V end lost 4 bases, the J end lost 1 base, and 11 bases lay between the germline ends.

This clonotype was observed a handful of times. The chain uses TRBV12-3 or TRBV12-4 and TRBJ1-1; D possibly corresponds to TRBD1 (6 bases). V was shortened by 6 bases and J by 4 bases, with 15 bases between the two germline ends. The CDR3 has 14 residues. CDR3 coding DNA: TGTGCCAGCAGCGGATTTAGGGGGGGCACTGAAGCTTTCTTT. Its translation is CASSGFRGGTEAFF.

This chain uses TRBV4-3 with TRBJ2-5; the D is unclear. Trimming pared 4 bases from V and 1 base from J, leaving 13 bases between. The CDR3 contains 15 residues. Germline CDR1 and CDR2: LGHNA and YSLEER. The CDR3 here is CASSLEYGFQETQYF. The DNA of the CDR3 is TGCGCCAGCAGCCTTGAGTACGGTTTCCAAGAGACCCAGTACTTC.

V gene TRBV12-3 or TRBV12-4 combines with J gene TRBJ2-7, with a weak D call TRBD2 (5 bases). The germline V and J ends were trimmed by 3 bases and 4 bases, with 13 bases remaining between them. The CDR3 length is 14 residues. In DNA, the CDR3 is TGTGCCAGCAGTTTGAGTGGTGAGGGTTACGAGCAGTACTTC. Translating it yields CASSLSGEGYEQYF.

This clonotype occurred a few times. CDR3 amino acids: CASSLAQGSSYEQYF. CDR3 sequence (DNA): TGCGCCAGCAGCTTGGCCCAGGGCAGCTCCTACGAGCAGTACTTC. This chain connects TRBV5-1 to TRBJ2-7; possibly TRBD1 for D (5 bases). CDR1 SGHRS and CDR2 YFSETQ come from the germline V gene. The CDR3 is 15 residues long. V lost 0 bases and J lost 0, with 10 bases in between. Together with reference TRBV5-1 and TRBJ2-7, the CDR3 gives the full variable domain: KAGVTQTPRYLIKTRGQQVTLSCSPISGHRSVSWYQQTPGQGLQFLFEYFSETQRNKGNFPGRFSGRQFSNSRSEMNVSTLELGDSALYLCASSLAQGSSYEQYFGPGTRLTVT.

The chain recombines TRBV9 with TRBJ2-3; 10 positions agree with TRBD2. The CDR3 runs to 16 residues. With V trimmed by 0 bases and J by 2 bases, 3 bases remained unmatched. The germline CDR1 and CDR2 sequences are SGDLS and YYNGEE. CDR3 sequence reads: CASSVGTSGYTDTQYF. CDR3 DNA sequence: TGTGCCAGCAGCGTAGGGACTAGCGGTTACACAGATACGCAGTATTTT.

V gene TRBV27 combines with J gene TRBJ1-2; D unclear. Germline loops: CDR1 MNHEY, CDR2 SMNVEV (reference sequence). The ends were cut back, 2 bases at V and 5 bases at J, with 12 bases in the middle. The CDR3 sequence is 14 residues long. The CDR3 DNA follows: TGTGCCAGCAGTTTAGGTGGAGGTTTTTATGGCTACACCTTC. It specifies CASSLGGGFYGYTF.

This clonotype was counted between two and nine times. The chain couples TRBV7-2 to TRBJ2-7; D is unclear. Germline V gene lookup returns CDR1 SGHTA and CDR2 FQGNSA. This CDR3 spans 13 amino acids. Trimming removed 4 bases at V and 3 bases at J, with 10 bases between. The CDR3 DNA sequence: TGTGCCAGCAGCTCCCGGGTCCGCTACGAGCAGTACTTC. It codes for CASSSRVRYEQYF.

This clonotype came up many times. The chain combines TRBV7-2 with TRBJ1-1; D is ambiguous. The CDR3 sequence is 11 residues long. Trimming stripped 5 bases from V and 5 bases from J, with 6 bases between. Germline V gene sequence: CDR1 SGHTA, CDR2 FQGNSA. In DNA, the CDR3 is TGTGCCAGCAGCCGCCAAACTGAAGCTTTCTTT. It codes for CASSRQTEAFF.

Only a few counts were recorded for this clonotype. The V call is TRBV29-1, the J call TRBJ1-1; a possible D gene is TRBD1 (6 bases). CDR1 and CDR2 (germline): SQVTM, ANQGSEA. Between the trimmed V and J ends, which lost 7 bases and 6 bases, there was a span of 12 bases. The CDR3 loop spans 11 amino acids. CDR3 nucleotides: TGCAGCGCGGACAGACAGCCTGAAGCTTTCTTT. This sequence encodes CSADRQPEAFF.

The rearrangement uses TRBV21-1 and TRBJ2-1; TRBD1 was called by the table and not checked on the DNA. TRBV21-1 corresponds to a pseudogene. The CDR3 spans 17 residues. DNA for the CDR3: TGTGCCAGCAGCGCACTAAACCGGGACAGGGGGCCGCGGGAGCAGTTCTTC. This translates into CASSALNRDRGPREQFF.

This clonotype was seen repeatedly, ten times or more. The chain couples TRBV7-8 to TRBJ2-3, with TRBD1 identical over 7 bases. Looked up from germline, CDR1 is SGHVS and CDR2 is FQNEAQ. The CDR3 has 15 amino acids. Trimming took 4 bases from V and 2 from J; bases not matched to a gene: 6. CDR3 DNA sequence: TGTGCCAGCAGCTCGAGGACAGGTCTCACAGATACGCAGTATTTT. Translation: CASSSRTGLTDTQYF.